Following are 25 T cell receptor beta chains from one sample sequenced in a study of T cells in Graves' hyperthyroidism and ophthalmopathy. Amplification of TCR beta CDR3 regions used RNA as the template. The primer set for the first-round RT-PCR of the TCR CDR3 was HTBI. TCRdb re-called the multiplex PCR reads with MiXCR, one entry per CDR3 protein. The profile shows a few hundred thousand distinct CDR3 sequences, 15% to 19% of them singletons. The sequencing sample was made of blood. Receptors originate from a woman aged 25 to 39 with Graves' hyperthyroidism.

The chain has TRBV5-1 and TRBJ2-7; 11 bases agree with TRBD2. CDR1 is SGHRS, CDR2 YFSETQ, per germline. After removal of 3 bases from V and 3 bases from J, the junction contained 5 bases not matched to a gene. This CDR3 spans 15 amino acids. The DNA for the CDR3 is TGCGCCAGCAGCTCCTCGACTAGCGGGGTCTACGAGCAGTACTTC. This sequence encodes CASSSSTSGVYEQYF.

This clonotype showed up just a few times. V is TRBV18 and J is TRBJ1-2; 9 nucleotides align to TRBD1. CDR1 and CDR2 (germline): KGHSH, LQKENI. Trimming took 3 bases from V and 3 from J; bases not matched to a gene: 5. The CDR3 covers 15 residues. In DNA, the CDR3 is TGTGCCAGCTCACCTTACAGGGGGCTGGACTATGGCTACACCTTC. Its translation: CASSPYRGLDYGYTF.

Ten or more counts support this clonotype. The V call is TRBV29-1, the J call TRBJ2-7; D call uncertain. This CDR3 is built from 12 residues. V dropped 6 bases and J dropped 2 bases, with 11 bases sitting between them. Germline loops: CDR1 SQVTM, CDR2 ANQGSEA. CDR3 protein: CSVRHRTYEQYF. The CDR3 DNA follows: TGCAGCGTCCGGCATCGGACCTACGAGCAGTACTTC.

This clonotype has just a few counts. The chain carries TRBV27 and TRBJ2-7, with D uncertain. Germline assignment: CDR1 MNHEY and CDR2 SMNVEV (reference sequence). The V end lost 6 bases, the J end lost 7 bases, and 10 bases lay between the germline ends. The CDR3 runs 11 residues. DNA of the CDR3: TGTGCCAGCAGAACCGGGCCTGAGCAGTACTTC. This gives the protein CASRTGPEQYF.

This clonotype was observed many times. The chain couples TRBV5-1 to TRBJ2-1, with 7 positions matching TRBD2. The CDR3 spans 15 residues. The junction had 6 bases not matched to a gene; V was cut back by 1 base and J by 5 bases. Germline CDR1 and CDR2: SGHRS and YFSETQ. As DNA, the CDR3 is TGCGCCAGCAGCTTGAGACTAGCAGACAACAATGAGCAGTTCTTC. Its translation: CASSLRLADNNEQFF.

This clonotype was detected a few times. In nucleotides, the CDR3 is TGTGCCAGCAGCGCCCACCCAGGCCAAGAGACCCAGTACTTC. Its protein product is CASSAHPGQETQYF. The V call is TRBV9, the J call TRBJ2-5, with no clear D. The V gene's germline CDR1 is SGDLS and CDR2 YYNGEE. The CDR3 runs 14 residues. Trimming removed 3 bases at V and 1 base at J, with 10 bases between.

This chain links TRBV4-2 with TRBJ2-7; 10 nucleotides match TRBD2. The J call may be incorrect, as the DNA end agrees better with TRBJ2-1. Germline lookup yields CDR1 LGHNA and CDR2 YNFKEQ. This CDR3 is built from 17 residues. Here the CDR3 reads CASSLLVAGGTPYEQFF. CDR3 DNA: TGTGCCAGCAGCCTGCTCGTAGCGGGAGGAACCCCCTACGAGCAGTTCTTC.

At least ten counts were recorded for this clonotype. In nucleotides, the CDR3 is TGTGCCAGTACTACAGGGGGCGAGTATAGCAATCAGCCCCAGCATTTT. It specifies CASTTGGEYSNQPQHF. This chain connects TRBV19 to TRBJ1-5; 9 nucleotides agree with TRBD1. In germline, CDR1 is LNHDA, CDR2 SQIVND (reference sequence). J lost 0 bases, V lost 7 bases, and 7 bases had no gene match. The CDR3 has 16 amino acids. Supplemented by reference TRBV19 and TRBJ1-5, the full variable domain reads DGGITQSPKYLFRKEGQNVTLSCEQNLNHDAMYWYRQDPGQGLRLIYYSQIVNDFQKGDIAEGYSVSREKKESFPLTVTSAQKNPTAFYLCASTTGGEYSNQPQHFGDGTRLSIL.

Comments on this clonotype: This may be a read error, as it is one base from a much larger clone. This chain connects TRBV27 to TRBJ2-3, with 8 bases aligning to TRBD1. Per the germline V gene, CDR1 is MNHEY and CDR2 is SMNVEV (reference sequence). The CDR3 contains 14 residues. V lost 9 bases and J lost 3; bases outside the gene matches: 8. CDR3 in amino acids: CASRPQGATDTQYF. The CDR3 coding sequence is TGTGCCAGTCGACCTCAGGGGGCGACAGATACGCAGTATTTT.

This clonotype was counted many times. The rearrangement joins TRBV6-1 to TRBJ2-2, with 7 positions matching TRBD2. The CDR3 consists of 17 residues. In germline, CDR1 is MNHNS, CDR2 SASEGT. The junction had 15 bases not matched to a gene; V was cut back by 6 bases and J by 5 bases. The CDR3 DNA sequence: TGTGCCAGCAGGAAATTAGCGGGTGGGGCTGGTACCGGGGAGCTGTTTTTT. It yields the protein CASRKLAGGAGTGELFF.

This clonotype was recorded a few times. The chain recombines TRBV7-9 with TRBJ1-5, with D uncertain. From germline, CDR1 is SEHNR and CDR2 FQNEAQ (reference sequence). This CDR3 has 11 amino acids. V was pared by 5 bases and J by 9 bases, with 8 bases between. The CDR3 sequence: CASSTQGPQHF. CDR3 sequence (DNA): TGTGCCAGCAGCACTCAAGGGCCCCAGCATTTT.

This clonotype was recorded at least ten times. V and J are TRBV6-1 and TRBJ1-2, with 7 bases identical to TRBD1. Per germline, CDR1 MNHNS and CDR2 SASEGT. Germline trimming cut 2 bases from V and 4 bases from J; bases unmatched to any gene: 4. This CDR3 region has 14 residues. The DNA of the CDR3 is TGTGCCAGCAGTGAAATAGGGGGCGGCTATGGCTACACCTTC. This encodes CASSEIGGGYGYTF.

This clonotype appeared many times. This chain uses TRBV20-1 with TRBJ2-1; the match to TRBD1 covers 8 bases. CDR1 and CDR2 from the germline V gene are DFQATT and SNEGSKA (reference sequence). The J segment lost 10 bases and the V segment lost 1 base, leaving 9 bases of the junction unmatched. The CDR3 is 14 residues long. The CDR3 sequence: CSARGWTGIREQFF. The DNA for the CDR3 is TGCAGTGCTAGAGGCTGGACAGGGATTAGAGAGCAGTTCTTC.

The chain is built from TRBV7-3 and TRBJ2-3; TRBD1 aligns across 9 bases. Germline V lookup: CDR1 SGHTA, CDR2 FQGTGA. V gave up 2 bases and J gave up 2 bases; unmatched junction bases: 5. CDR3 length: 16 residues. As DNA, the CDR3 is TGTGCCAGCAGCTTAGGGACAGGGCAAAACACAGATACGCAGTATTTT. It codes for CASSLGTGQNTDTQYF.

As for this clonotype: The conserved final phenylalanine or tryptophan is absent from the CDR3, which likely points to a read error. The chain combines TRBV20-1 with TRBJ1-6; the D gene is possibly TRBD1 (5 bases). The CDR3 extends over 13 amino acids. Germline CDR1 DFQATT, CDR2 SNEGSKA (reference sequence). The germline V and J ends were trimmed by 6 bases and 9 bases, with 15 bases remaining between them. CDR3: CSAPRGRSSPLHL. CDR3 nucleotides: TGCAGTGCCCCTCGGGGCCGGAGTTCACCCCTCCACCTT.

J is TRBJ2-1 and V is TRBV30; weak D call: TRBD1 (6 bases). The CDR3 runs 16 residues. Trimming removed 3 bases from V and 0 bases from J, with 15 bases in between. From germline, CDR1 is GTSNPN and CDR2 SVGIG (reference sequence). CDR3 sequence: CAWSDLTGDSYNEQFF. The CDR3 DNA is TGTGCCTGGAGCGATTTGACAGGTGACTCCTACAATGAGCAGTTCTTC.

This clonotype was observed at least ten times. This sequence joins TRBV30 and TRBJ1-1; 9 positions match TRBD1. CDR1 is GTSNPN, CDR2 SVGIG, per germline (reference sequence). The CDR3 sequence is 14 residues long. With V trimmed by 0 bases and J by 6 bases, 5 bases remained unmatched. CDR3 in DNA: TGTGCCTGGAGTGTACCCGGGGACAGGGCTGAAGCTTTCTTT. Translated: CAWSVPGDRAEAFF. The whole variable domain, remainder taken from reference TRBV30 and TRBJ1-1, is SQTIHQWPATLVQPVGSPLSLECTVEGTSNPNLYWYRQAAGRGLQLLFYSVGIGQISSEVPQNLSASRPQDRQFILSSKKLLLSDSGFYLCAWSVPGDRAEAFFGQGTRLTVV.

The sample holds many counts of this clonotype. The chain is built from TRBV19 and TRBJ2-7; D possibly corresponds to TRBD2 (6 bases). The germline CDR1 and CDR2 sequences are LNHDA and SQIVND (reference sequence). The V gene lost 1 base and the J gene lost 2 bases, with 15 bases spanning the gap. This CDR3 spans 16 amino acids. The CDR3 coding sequence is TGTGCCAGTAGTATAGGAGTACGGGAGCTTACCTACGAGCAGTACTTC. Translation gives CASSIGVRELTYEQYF. The entire variable domain, with the rest obtained from reference TRBV19 and TRBJ2-7, is as follows: DGGITQSPKYLFRKEGQNVTLSCEQNLNHDAMYWYRQDPGQGLRLIYYSQIVNDFQKGDIAEGYSVSREKKESFPLTVTSAQKNPTAFYLCASSIGVRELTYEQYFGPGTRLTVT.

Comment on this clonotype: This may be a read error: a much more frequent sequence differs by one nucleotide. The CDR3 spells CAGRRNAGGKNIQYF. For the CDR3, the DNA is TGTGCCGGCAGGCGAAACGCGGGCGGTAAAAACATTCAGTACTTC. V gene TRBV11-2 combines with J gene TRBJ2-4, with D tentatively TRBD2 (5 bases). From germline, CDR1 is SGHAT and CDR2 FQNNGV. The CDR3 has 15 amino acids.

The table lists this clonotype with many counts. The chain couples TRBV29-1 to TRBJ2-7; D is perhaps TRBD2 (6 bases). This CDR3 has 11 amino acids. Germline lookup yields CDR1 SQVTM and CDR2 ANQGSEA. V shed 3 bases and J shed 7 bases, with 10 bases lying between them. DNA of the CDR3: TGCAGCGTTGATGGAAGCGGGGAGCAGTACTTC. Translating it yields CSVDGSGEQYF.

V is TRBV7-7 and J is TRBJ2-1, with D unclear. V was cut by 2 bases and J by 2 bases, with 10 bases left in between. The CDR3 covers 15 residues. Germline lookup yields CDR1 SSHAT and CDR2 FNYEAQ (reference sequence). The CDR3 coding sequence is TGTGCCAGCAGCTTATGGCGGTCACCCTACAATGAGCAGTTCTTC. Translation gives CASSLWRSPYNEQFF.

This clonotype was found a few times. The rearrangement joins TRBV10-2 to TRBJ2-7; 7 nucleotides match TRBD1. The germline gives CDR1 WSHSY, CDR2 SAAADI. The CDR3 has 13 amino acids. V lost 4 bases and J lost 2; bases outside the gene matches: 2. In DNA form, the CDR3 reads TGCGCCAGCAGTGGGGACAGTGCCTACGAGCAGTACTTC. Translation gives CASSGDSAYEQYF.

This chain joins TRBV5-6 and TRBJ2-7; D possibly corresponds to TRBD1 (5 bases). From germline, CDR1 is SGHDT and CDR2 YYEEEE. Trimming removed 4 bases at V and 3 bases at J, with 17 bases between. This CDR3 contains 15 residues. The DNA for the CDR3 is TGTGCCAGCAGCCGGAAATTCGGACATGACTACGAGCAGTACTTC. It yields the protein CASSRKFGHDYEQYF.

The sample holds a few counts of this clonotype. The chain has TRBV29-1 and TRBJ1-5; D is uncertain. The CDR3 loop spans 15 amino acids. Between the trimmed V and J ends, which lost 5 bases and 5 bases, there was a span of 19 bases. Germline V gene sequence: CDR1 SQVTM, CDR2 ANQGSEA. CDR3 residues: CSVIEGVSEDQPQHF. The CDR3, as DNA: TGCAGCGTTATAGAAGGAGTCAGCGAAGATCAGCCCCAGCATTTT. Complete variable domain (other parts from reference TRBV29-1 and TRBJ1-5): SAVISQKPSRDICQRGTSLTIQCQVDSQVTMMFWYRQQPGQSLTLIATANQGSEATYESGFVIDKFPISRPNLTFSTLTVSNMSPEDSSIYLCSVIEGVSEDQPQHFGDGTRLSIL.

This clonotype has only a few counts. A much larger clone differs by one base, so this may be a read error. For the CDR3, the DNA is TGTACCAGCGAGGTCGACAGGGGGCGCGGCACAGATACGCAGTATTTT. This gives the protein CTSEVDRGRGTDTQYF. The gene calls are TRBV2 and TRBJ2-3; TRBD1 aligns across 10 bases. The V gene's germline CDR1 is SNHLY and CDR2 FYNNEI. This CDR3 region has 16 residues. The entire variable domain, with the rest obtained from reference TRBV2 and TRBJ2-3, is as follows: EPEVTQTPSHQVTQMGQEVILRCVPISNHLYFYWYRQILGQKVEFLVSFYNNEISEKSEIFDDQFSVERPDGSNFTLKIRSTKLEDSAMYFCTSEVDRGRGTDTQYFGPGTRLTVL.